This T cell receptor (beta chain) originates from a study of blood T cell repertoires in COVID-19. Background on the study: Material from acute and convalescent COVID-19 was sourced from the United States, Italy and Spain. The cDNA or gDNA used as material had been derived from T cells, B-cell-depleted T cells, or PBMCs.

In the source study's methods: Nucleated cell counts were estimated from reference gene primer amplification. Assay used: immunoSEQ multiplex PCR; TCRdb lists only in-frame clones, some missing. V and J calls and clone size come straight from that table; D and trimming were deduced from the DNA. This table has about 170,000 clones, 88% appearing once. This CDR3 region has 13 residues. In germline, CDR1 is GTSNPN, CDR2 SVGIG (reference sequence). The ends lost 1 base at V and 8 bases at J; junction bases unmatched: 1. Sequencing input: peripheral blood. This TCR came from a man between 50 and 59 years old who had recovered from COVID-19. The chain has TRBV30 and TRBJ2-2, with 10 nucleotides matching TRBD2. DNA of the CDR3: TGTGCCTGGAGTGGACTAGCGGGTGGGGAGCTGTTTTTT. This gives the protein CAWSGLAGGELFF.